A single TCR beta chain is shown here with its context. Trimming left V 0 bases short and J 10 bases short, with 10 bases between. The CDR3 is 13 amino acids. Germline values: CDR1 MNHEY, CDR2 SVGAGI. The entry originates in a study of blood T cell repertoires in COVID-19. Study processing details: Quantification of nucleated cells was approximated via reference gene primer amplification. Only in-frame clones appear in the TCRdb table, and some are missing; sequencing was by immunoSEQ multiplex PCR. V and J calls and clone size are given by that table; D and trimming were obtained from the DNA. Of a few hundred thousand clones listed, 70% to 90% are singletons.

Material: PBMCs or T cells enriched from blood (not recorded which). This sequence joins TRBV6-5 and TRBJ2-1, with a weak D call TRBD2 (5 bases). This clonotype was obtained from a man between 35 and 55 years old who had recovered from COVID-19. CDR3 DNA sequence: TGTGCCAGCAGTTACTCCCGGCCGGGAGAGCAGTTCTTC. Translation gives CASSYSRPGEQFF.